Described below is a single TCR beta chain sequence and its context. Antigen: not known. The read ends 3 residues shy of where the CDR3 ends; the end is completed using the germline J gene. This table comes from immunoSEQ multiplex PCR, and its TCRdb copy is limited to in-frame clones, with some not included. The sample table sets out around 30,000 clones. These data belong to a study of T cells in women clearing cervical HPV infection. As for the study in general: Donors had HPV16-related CIN3 or worse; 2 had invasive cancer. Study outcomes and limitations: Timing of associations relative to infection is unclear; T-cell subsets were not isolated.

Cervical HPV DNA detected by MY09/MY11 PCR, typed by dot-blot. The CDR3 is 16 residues long. Germline-derived CDR1 and CDR2 are SGHVS and FNYEAQ. Germline trimming cut 3 bases from V and 7 bases from J; bases unmatched to any gene: 7. The source is a woman between 18 and 69 years old with a cervical HPV16 infection that either progressed to CIN3+ or cleared (not recorded which). The chain uses TRBV7-6 and TRBJ1-4; 11 nucleotides align to TRBD1. The sample comprised blood buffy coat. Partial CDR3 DNA: TGTGCCAGCAGCTTGGGACAGGGGGTCCTGAGTGAAAAA. This sequence encodes CASSLGQGVLSEK. The complete CDR3 sequence is CASSLGQGVLSEKLFF. The complete variable domain, with remaining parts taken from reference TRBV7-6 and TRBJ1-4, reads GAGVSQSPRYKVTKRGQDVALRCDPISGHVSLYWYRQALGQGPEFLTYFNYEAQQDKSGLPNDRFSAERPEGSISTLTIQRTEQRDSAMYRCASSLGQGVLSEKLFFGSGTQLSVL.